These 30 T cell receptor beta chains originate from one sample sequenced in a study of shared clonotypes between healthy human individuals. Sequencing was performed with immunoSEQ multiplex PCR; in TCRdb, only in-frame clones are kept and a portion is missing. Found here are about 2.4 million clones, under 95% of them singletons; the top ten hold around 0.4%. The material sequenced was naive CD4+ T cells from PBMCs. Subset specified: CD45RA+ positively selected. These receptors were collected from a man aged 18 to 29 in good health. Some clones in this sample may be carry-over from other donors' samples.

The V gene is TRBV4-1, the J gene TRBJ2-1; 11 bases map to TRBD2. Per the germline V gene, CDR1 is MGHRA and CDR2 is YSYEKL. The junction had 5 bases not matched to a gene; V was cut back by 4 bases and J by 3 bases. CDR3 length: 16 residues. The CDR3 spells CASSLAGTSGYNEQFF. The CDR3 coding sequence is TGCGCCAGCAGCCTTGCCGGGACTAGCGGCTACAATGAGCAGTTCTTC.

This clone was observed once. Compared with germline, one end of the junction differs, possibly owing to a read error. V is TRBV2 and J is TRBJ2-1; 8 nucleotides match TRBD2. The germline V gene encodes CDR1 SNHLY and CDR2 FYNNEI. The CDR3 runs 14 residues. CDR3 DNA: TGTGCCAGCAGCCCGGGAGGGCGCTACAGTGAGCAGTTCTTC. This codes for CASSPGGRYSEQFF.

The chain combines TRBV12-5 with TRBJ2-3, with 12 bases aligning to TRBD2. Germline assignment: CDR1 LGHNT and CDR2 FRNRAP. V dropped 1 base and J dropped 4; count of bases not matched to a gene: 3. The CDR3 is 16 amino acids. The CDR3 reads CASGLGLAGVADTQYF. The CDR3 nucleotides are TGTGCTAGTGGTTTGGGACTAGCGGGAGTGGCAGATACGCAGTATTTT.

The J gene is TRBJ2-3, the V gene TRBV6-5, with 8 bases matching TRBD1. Per germline, CDR1 MNHEY and CDR2 SVGAGI. CDR3 length: 14 residues. J gave up 4 bases and V 5 bases, and 5 bases lay outside the gene matches. The CDR3, as DNA: TGTGCCAGCAGTGCATCGGGACAGGCAGATACGCAGTATTTT. Protein product: CASSASGQADTQYF.

The V and J genes are TRBV2 and TRBJ2-7; 7 nucleotides align to TRBD2. This CDR3 is 13 amino acids long. V shed 4 bases and J 9 bases; nucleotides not matched to a gene: 9. Germline CDR1 reads SNHLY; CDR2 reads FYNNEI. This CDR3 reads CASSGRENARQYF. CDR3 nucleotides: TGTGCCAGCAGTGGGCGGGAGAATGCTCGGCAGTACTTC. The variable domain in full, with the rest retrieved from reference TRBV2 and TRBJ2-7, is EPEVTQTPSHQVTQMGQEVILRCVPISNHLYFYWYRQILGQKVEFLVSFYNNEISEKSEIFDDQFSVERPDGSNFTLKIRSTKLEDSAMYFCASSGRENARQYFGPGTRLTVT.

The chain joins TRBV27 to TRBJ2-7, with a possible D match to TRBD2 (5 bases). Germline V gene sequence: CDR1 MNHEY, CDR2 SMNVEV (reference sequence). The CDR3 has 17 amino acids. The germline V and J ends were trimmed by 6 bases and 0 bases, with 21 bases remaining between them. The DNA for the CDR3 is TGTGCCAGCAGGCCATACCTCGGGGAATCCAGCTCCTACGAGCAGTACTTC. Protein: CASRPYLGESSSYEQYF.

The V and J genes are TRBV5-4 and TRBJ1-1; D is undetermined. From germline, CDR1 is SGHNT and CDR2 YYREEE (reference sequence). With 4 bases removed from V and 1 base from J, the gap between germline ends came to 14 bases. The CDR3 is 15 residues long. CDR3 bases: TGTGCCAGCAGCAGCCCCGGGCAGTGGAACACTGAAGCTTTCTTT. Protein sequence: CASSSPGQWNTEAFF.

This clone was found once. V gene TRBV4-1 combines with J gene TRBJ2-7; D perhaps matches TRBD1 (5 bases). The CDR3 has 13 residues. The germline V and J ends were trimmed by 6 bases and 1 base, with 10 bases remaining between them. The germline V gene encodes CDR1 MGHRA and CDR2 YSYEKL. This CDR3 is CASRGPRSYEQYF. DNA of the CDR3: TGCGCCAGCAGGGGGCCACGGTCCTACGAGCAGTACTTC.

This sequence joins TRBV5-1 and TRBJ2-1; 10 nucleotides match TRBD2. With V trimmed by 1 base and J by 6 bases, 7 bases remained unmatched. CDR1 is SGHRS, CDR2 YFSETQ, per germline. CDR3 length: 16 residues. CDR3 loop: CASSLRASGSPNEQFF. The CDR3 DNA sequence: TGCGCCAGCAGCTTGAGGGCTAGCGGGAGCCCCAATGAGCAGTTCTTC.

The genes are TRBV5-6 and TRBJ2-1; 11 bases agree with TRBD1. This CDR3 region has 14 residues. Per the germline V gene, CDR1 is SGHDT and CDR2 is YYEEEE. With 4 bases clipped from V and 7 bases from J, the junction kept 4 bases outside the gene matches. For the CDR3, the DNA is TGTGCCAGCAGCCTGGACAGGGGGCTGAATGAGCAGTTCTTC. Amino acid sequence: CASSLDRGLNEQFF.

The V call is TRBV19, the J call TRBJ1-2, with TRBD1 as a possible D gene (5 bases). Trimming shortened V by 8 bases and J by 0 bases, and 10 bases separated the two germline ends. Germline values: CDR1 LNHDA, CDR2 SQIVND (reference sequence). CDR3 length: 13 amino acids. The CDR3 region is CASQTGPNYGYTF. DNA for the CDR3: TGTGCCAGTCAAACAGGTCCTAACTATGGCTACACCTTC.

The rearrangement joins TRBV5-1 to TRBJ2-7; the D gene is possibly TRBD2 (5 bases). The ends were cut back, 4 bases at V and 7 bases at J, with 12 bases in the middle. CDR3 length: 12 amino acids. The germline CDR1 and CDR2 sequences are SGHRS and YFSETQ. Here the CDR3 reads CASSPGRGEQYF. The CDR3, as DNA: TGCGCCAGCAGCCCCGGACGGGGAGAGCAGTACTTC.

This rearrangement joins TRBV2 to TRBJ2-7; D may correspond to TRBD1 or TRBD2 (6 bases each). Germline V gene data show CDR1 as SNHLY and CDR2 as FYNNEI. V lost 4 bases and J 10 bases, leaving 20 bases between the germline ends. The CDR3 runs 14 residues. CDR3 in amino acids: CASSVTGASVKQYF. The CDR3 DNA reads TGTGCCAGCAGTGTGACAGGAGCTAGCGTAAAACAGTACTTC. Full variable domain (outside the CDR3, taken from reference TRBV2 and TRBJ2-7): EPEVTQTPSHQVTQMGQEVILRCVPISNHLYFYWYRQILGQKVEFLVSFYNNEISEKSEIFDDQFSVERPDGSNFTLKIRSTKLEDSAMYFCASSVTGASVKQYFGPGTRLTVT.

This chain connects TRBV28 to TRBJ1-5; D remains unclear. V shed 5 bases and J shed 1 base, with 9 bases lying between them. Germline values: CDR1 MDHEN, CDR2 SYDVKM. The CDR3 has 14 residues. CDR3 residues: CASSRIGSNQPQHF. The CDR3 DNA reads as TGTGCCAGCAGTAGAATTGGGAGCAATCAGCCCCAGCATTTT.

The chain employs TRBV9 and TRBJ2-1; D gene ambiguous. Deletions cut 4 bases from V and 0 bases from J, with 14 bases between. The V gene's germline CDR1 is SGDLS and CDR2 YYNGEE. This CDR3 spans 16 amino acids. This chain's CDR3 is CASSPRRLSSYNEQFF. Here the CDR3 DNA reads TGTGCCAGCAGCCCCCGTAGGTTGAGCTCCTACAATGAGCAGTTCTTC. Complete variable domain (other parts from reference TRBV9 and TRBJ2-1): DSGVTQTPKHLITATGQRVTLRCSPRSGDLSVYWYQQSLDQGLQFLIQYYNGEERAKGNILERFSAQQFPDLHSELNLSSLELGDSALYFCASSPRRLSSYNEQFFGPGTRLTVL.

The chain couples TRBV15 to TRBJ1-2; 7 positions match TRBD1. The CDR3 runs to 15 residues. V shed 1 base and J 7 bases; nucleotides not matched to a gene: 9. Germline V gene sequence: CDR1 LNHNV, CDR2 YYDKDF (reference sequence). CDR3: CATSRATGTFSGYTF. The DNA of the CDR3 is TGTGCCACCAGCAGAGCGACAGGGACATTCTCTGGCTACACCTTC.

The rearrangement uses TRBV6-5 and TRBJ2-1; weak D call: TRBD2 (6 bases). V gave up 5 bases and J gave up 4 bases, with 9 bases separating them. This CDR3 is 13 amino acids long. The germline V gene encodes CDR1 MNHEY and CDR2 SVGAGI. The CDR3 is CASSRSGYNEQFF. CDR3 nucleotides: TGTGCCAGCAGTCGAAGCGGGTACAATGAGCAGTTCTTC.

This CDR3 is CASSWGALLNNEQYF. The DNA for the CDR3 is TGTGCCAGCAGTTGGGGGGCCCTATTGAACAACGAGCAGTACTTC. The rearrangement joins TRBV28 to TRBJ2-7, with D perhaps given as TRBD1 or TRBD2 (6 bases each). Trimming pared 4 bases from V and 5 bases from J, leaving 18 bases between. Germline V gene sequence: CDR1 MDHEN, CDR2 SYDVKM. The CDR3 totals 15 residues.

The CDR3 DNA follows: TGCGCCAGCAGTGATACGAACAGGCGATCTTCGGGAAACATTCAGTACTTC. Its translation is CASSDTNRRSSGNIQYF. The chain is built from TRBV10-1 and TRBJ2-4, with D perhaps TRBD1 (5 bases). This CDR3 has 17 residues. The germline gives CDR1 WNHNN, CDR2 SYGVQD (reference sequence). The V end was cut by 3 bases, the J end by 6 bases, with 21 bases between.

The V gene is TRBV5-1, the J gene TRBJ1-1, with D uncertain. V was clipped by 4 bases and J by 0 bases, with 13 bases between them. The CDR3 consists of 15 residues. The germline V gene encodes CDR1 SGHRS and CDR2 YFSETQ. CDR3 in amino acids: CASSATQIMNTEAFF. The CDR3 DNA sequence: TGCGCCAGCAGCGCTACTCAAATTATGAACACTGAAGCTTTCTTT. The full variable domain, in which reference TRBV5-1 and TRBJ1-1 provide the parts outside the CDR3, is KAGVTQTPRYLIKTRGQQVTLSCSPISGHRSVSWYQQTPGQGLQFLFEYFSETQRNKGNFPGRFSGRQFSNSRSEMNVSTLELGDSALYLCASSATQIMNTEAFFGQGTRLTVV.

The genes are TRBV6-5 and TRBJ2-7; TRBD1 or TRBD2 may be the D gene (5 bases each). Trimming removed 5 bases from V and 2 bases from J, with 13 bases in between. Per germline, CDR1 MNHEY and CDR2 SVGAGI. This CDR3 contains 14 residues. CDR3 nucleotides: TGTGCCAGCAGTCCCGGGACGGTTACCTACGAGCAGTACTTC. Its protein is CASSPGTVTYEQYF.

The V and J genes are TRBV10-1 and TRBJ1-2, with D hard to call. Germline V CDR1 and CDR2: WNHNN, SYGVQD (reference sequence). Between the trimmed V and J ends, which lost 3 bases and 4 bases, there was a span of 12 bases. The CDR3 covers 14 residues. CDR3 bases: TGCGCCAGCAGTGAAGTGGGAGTTCCCTATGGCTACACCTTC. Its protein product is CASSEVGVPYGYTF.

The chain links TRBV6-1 to TRBJ2-5; 11 nucleotides agree with TRBD1. This CDR3 spans 15 amino acids. After removal of 2 bases from V and 4 bases from J, the junction contained 3 bases not matched to a gene. Germline V gene sequence: CDR1 MNHNS, CDR2 SASEGT. The DNA of the CDR3 is TGTGCCAGCAGTGAATATGGGACAGGGGGAGAGACCCAGTACTTC. Its translation: CASSEYGTGGETQYF.

This clone has just a few counts. The V gene is TRBV28, the J gene TRBJ1-3; D is unclear. V dropped 5 bases and J dropped 3 bases, with 2 bases sitting between them. This CDR3 spans 11 amino acids. CDR1 and CDR2 (germline): MDHEN, SYDVKM. CDR3 sequence: CASSVGNTIYF. The CDR3 nucleotides read TGTGCCAGCAGTGTTGGAAACACCATATATTTT. The whole variable domain, remainder taken from reference TRBV28 and TRBJ1-3, is DVKVTQSSRYLVKRTGEKVFLECVQDMDHENMFWYRQDPGLGLRLIYFSYDVKMKEKGDIPEGYSVSREKKERFSLILESASTNQTSMYLCASSVGNTIYFGEGSWLTVV.

This sequence joins TRBV28 and TRBJ1-2; D may be TRBD1 (5 bases). Trimming cost V 3 bases and J 3 bases, with 11 bases left between them. This CDR3 spans 14 amino acids. CDR1 is MDHEN and CDR2 is SYDVKM in the germline V gene. CDR3 amino acids: CASSFPGPDYGYTF. Here the CDR3 DNA reads TGTGCCAGCAGTTTCCCGGGACCTGACTATGGCTACACCTTC.

The chain combines TRBV15 with TRBJ2-1; 8 nucleotides match TRBD2. J gave up 6 bases and V 0 bases, and 4 bases lay outside the gene matches. Germline V gene sequence: CDR1 LNHNV, CDR2 YYDKDF (reference sequence). The CDR3 length is 15 residues. CDR3 coding DNA: TGTGCCACCAGCAGAGAGCCTAGCGGGCTCAATGAGCAGTTCTTC. This gives the protein CATSREPSGLNEQFF.

The chain carries TRBV6-1 and TRBJ2-7; D unresolved. The ends were cut back, 7 bases at V and 5 bases at J, with 12 bases in the middle. The CDR3 is made up of 12 amino acids. Looked up from germline, CDR1 is MNHNS and CDR2 is SASEGT. CDR3 in DNA: TGTGCCAGCAAGGTAACATACGACGAGCAGTACTTC. It yields the protein CASKVTYDEQYF.

This clone has a single count. Additional DNA sequences in this sample encode the identical CDR3. The chain recombines TRBV7-7 with TRBJ1-1, with TRBD1 matching over 7 bases. Germline loops: CDR1 SSHAT, CDR2 FNYEAQ (reference sequence). The CDR3 extends over 13 amino acids. V gave up 1 base and J gave up 5 bases; unmatched junction bases: 1. CDR3 in amino acids: CASSLDRGTEAFF. The DNA of the CDR3 is TGTGCCAGCAGCTTAGACAGGGGAACTGAAGCTTTCTTT.

As for this clone: Other DNA sequences in the sample encode the same CDR3. V usage is TRBV28 and J usage is TRBJ2-1; D uncertain. Trimming shortened V by 6 bases and J by 7 bases, and 10 bases separated the two germline ends. CDR3 length: 12 amino acids. Germline-derived CDR1 and CDR2 are MDHEN and SYDVKM. In nucleotides, the CDR3 is TGTGCCAGCAGCCCCGGTTGGAATGAGCAGTTCTTC. Its translation is CASSPGWNEQFF.

This clone was counted between two and nine times. This same CDR3 is encoded by further DNA sequences in the sample. The chain carries TRBV19 and TRBJ1-5; maybe TRBD1 (6 bases). V gave up 5 bases and J gave up 1 base, with 9 bases separating them. This CDR3 comprises 14 residues. The germline gives CDR1 LNHDA, CDR2 SQIVND (reference sequence). CDR3 sequence (DNA): TGTGCCAGTAGTGTTAGGGGGAGCAATCAGCCCCAGCATTTT. Residues: CASSVRGSNQPQHF.